A single T cell receptor (beta chain) is shown here with its context. Antigen specificity is unknown. The CDR3 spans 15 residues. Germline values: CDR1 MNHEY, CDR2 SMNVEV (reference sequence). The ends were cut back, 0 bases at V and 2 bases at J, with 11 bases in the middle. The data originate from a study of vaccination and CD4 T cells after COVID-19. The Oncomine TCR Beta short-read assay sequenced DNA from cultured CD4+ T cells. TCRdb re-called the PCR reads through MiXCR, storing one row per CDR3 protein. The data contain several thousand distinct CDR3 sequences, around 50% of them singletons. As for treatment: roughly 11-day PBMC culture with coronavirus spike peptide pools or control peptides (ViraFEST assay).

Sequenced material: CD4+ T cells from blood, cultured in vitro. The TCR was taken from a human donor who had recovered from COVID-19. The chain combines TRBV27 with TRBJ2-7, with D perhaps TRBD2 (5 bases). CDR3 nucleotides: TGTGCCAGCAGTTTATCTAGGGCGGGCCCCTACGAGCAGTACTTC. Translation gives CASSLSRAGPYEQYF.